This T cell receptor (beta chain) was sequenced during a study of T-cell memory formation after mild COVID-19. The overall study: Largely donor-specific TCR clusters were found.

Findings and caveats of the study: Shrinking CD4+ clones were chiefly CM and EM; CD8+ ones were chiefly EMRA.

This clonotype has only a few counts. The antigen is undetermined. From the 5' RACE reads, TCRdb called clonotypes with MiXCR, one entry per CDR3 protein. Here the sample spans about 320,000 distinct CDR3 sequences, around an eighth being singletons. This CDR3 spans 17 amino acids. The V gene's germline CDR1 is SGHRS and CDR2 YFSETQ. V shed 4 bases, J shed 5 bases, and the junction held 9 bases outside the gene matches. The sequenced sample consisted of PBMCs or a T cell subset sorted from them (not recorded which). The chain combines TRBV5-1 with TRBJ2-3; the match to TRBD2 covers 14 bases. This TCR was sampled from a young man who had mild COVID-19 (a few samples of this study predate the infection). Cell type and time point are not known. Written as DNA, the CDR3 is TGCGCCAGCAGCCCTGCGACTAGCGGGGGGGCCGAAGATACGCAGTATTTT. Its translation: CASSPATSGGAEDTQYF.